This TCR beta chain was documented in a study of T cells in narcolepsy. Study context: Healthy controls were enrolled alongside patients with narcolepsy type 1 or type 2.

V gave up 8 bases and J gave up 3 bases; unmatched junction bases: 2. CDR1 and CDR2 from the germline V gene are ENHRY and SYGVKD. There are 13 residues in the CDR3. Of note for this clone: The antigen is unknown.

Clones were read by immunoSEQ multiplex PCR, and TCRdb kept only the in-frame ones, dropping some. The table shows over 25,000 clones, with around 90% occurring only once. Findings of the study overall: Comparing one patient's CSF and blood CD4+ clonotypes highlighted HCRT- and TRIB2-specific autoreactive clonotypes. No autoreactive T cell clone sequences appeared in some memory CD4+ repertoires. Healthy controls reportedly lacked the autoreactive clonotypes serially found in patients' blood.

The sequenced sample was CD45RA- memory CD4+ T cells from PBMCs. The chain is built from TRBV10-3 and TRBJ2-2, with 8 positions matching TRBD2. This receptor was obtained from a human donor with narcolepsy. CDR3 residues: CAISGGDTGELFF. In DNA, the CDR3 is TGTGCCATCTCCGGGGGGGACACCGGGGAGCTGTTTTTT.